The clone carrying this TCR beta chain showed up many times. The target antigen is unknown. The data belong to a study of T cells in Graves' hyperthyroidism and ophthalmopathy. Study-level information: Peripheral blood was drawn at first diagnosis, prior to all treatment. Study results and caveats: Ophthalmopathy onset followed model prediction by a median around six months. A model built on 13 V-J features separated ophthalmopathy from stable hyperthyroidism.

PBMCs came from about 10 ml fresh peripheral blood. V shed 3 bases and J shed 3 bases, with 5 bases lying between them. Germline V CDR1 and CDR2: WSHSY, SAAADI. The CDR3 has 13 amino acids. What was amplified from RNA transcripts were TCR beta CDR3 regions. First-round RT-PCR of the TCR CDR3 relied on the HTBI primer set. TCRdb processed the multiplex PCR reads anew with MiXCR; each CDR3 protein has one entry. This table holds around 300,000 distinct CDR3 sequences, roughly 15% found once. The clonotype originates from a woman aged 50 to 65 with Graves' hyperthyroidism that later progressed to Graves' ophthalmopathy. The sample comprised blood. The chain recombines TRBV10-2 with TRBJ2-2; possible D gene TRBD1, 5 bases. The CDR3 loop is CASSDRDTGELFF. The CDR3 DNA reads as TGCGCCAGCAGTGACAGGGACACCGGGGAGCTGTTTTTT.